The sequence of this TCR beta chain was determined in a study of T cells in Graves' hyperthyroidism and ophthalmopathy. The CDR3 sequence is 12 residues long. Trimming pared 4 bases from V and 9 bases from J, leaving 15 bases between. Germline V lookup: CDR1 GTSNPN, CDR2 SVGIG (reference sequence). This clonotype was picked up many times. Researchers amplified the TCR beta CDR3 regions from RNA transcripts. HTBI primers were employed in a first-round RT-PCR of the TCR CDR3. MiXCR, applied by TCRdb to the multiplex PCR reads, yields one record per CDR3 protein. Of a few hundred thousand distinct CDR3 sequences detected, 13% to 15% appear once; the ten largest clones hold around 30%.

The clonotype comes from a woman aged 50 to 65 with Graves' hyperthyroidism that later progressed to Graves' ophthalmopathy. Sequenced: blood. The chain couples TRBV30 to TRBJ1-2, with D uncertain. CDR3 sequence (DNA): TGTGCCTGGACTATTGGACCGGGGAGCTACACCTTC. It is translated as CAWTIGPGSYTF.